This T cell receptor (beta chain) was recorded in a study of T cells after yellow fever vaccination. Whole-study results and caveats: Faster peaking, at day 5 versus 15, marked a secondary response that was weaker. In post-booster samples, most primary-vaccination clones reappeared (just under 97% CD4, 88% CD8).

The germline gives CDR1 MNHEY, CDR2 SVGAGI. CDR3 size: 16 residues. Trimming stripped 0 bases from V and 4 bases from J, with 13 bases between. Remarks on this clonotype: Its specificity is not known.

By 5'RACE template switching, TCR cDNA was produced, with a universal primer site and UMIs added in the process. TCRdb processed the 5' RACE reads anew with MiXCR; each CDR3 protein has one entry. The sample contains under 400,000 distinct CDR3 sequences, approximately 10% of which appear only once. The V gene is TRBV6-5, the J gene TRBJ1-5; D uncertain. The receptor was derived from a man aged 18-30 years who received the YFV17D yellow fever vaccine. Sample: PBMCs, taken on the day of the first yellow fever vaccination. The CDR3, as DNA: TGTGCCAGCAGTTACTCCCCCGCCGGACCTAATCAGCCCCAGCATTTT. Protein sequence: CASSYSPAGPNQPQHF.